This T cell receptor (beta chain) was observed in a study of shared clonotypes between healthy human individuals. Study observations and caveats: Naive subsets typically showed greater estimated richness than memory subsets. About 5% of naive CD4 clonotypes were common to a few donors.

The assay was run at deep level. Sorted-subset replicate PCRs used 150 to 250 ng of genomic DNA. This amount corresponded to about 30,000 T cell genomes. Clones were read by immunoSEQ multiplex PCR, and TCRdb kept only the in-frame ones, dropping some. The sample holds 2,500,000 or so clones, approximately 93% seen once. Note on this clone: Antigen specificity is unknown.

The V gene's germline CDR1 is SGHNT and CDR2 YYREEE (reference sequence). Trimming shortened V by 1 base and J by 11 bases, and 22 bases separated the two germline ends. The CDR3 contains 16 residues. The V and J genes are TRBV5-4 and TRBJ2-1; D unclear. The source material was naive CD4+ T cells from PBMCs. Subset noted: CD45RA+ positively selected. The receptor comes from a man in his late teens or twenties in good health. Some clones in this sample may be carry-over from other donors' samples. The CDR3 spells CASSLWTAASSMKQFF. The CDR3, as DNA: TGTGCCAGCAGCTTGTGGACGGCAGCCTCCTCAATGAAGCAGTTCTTC.